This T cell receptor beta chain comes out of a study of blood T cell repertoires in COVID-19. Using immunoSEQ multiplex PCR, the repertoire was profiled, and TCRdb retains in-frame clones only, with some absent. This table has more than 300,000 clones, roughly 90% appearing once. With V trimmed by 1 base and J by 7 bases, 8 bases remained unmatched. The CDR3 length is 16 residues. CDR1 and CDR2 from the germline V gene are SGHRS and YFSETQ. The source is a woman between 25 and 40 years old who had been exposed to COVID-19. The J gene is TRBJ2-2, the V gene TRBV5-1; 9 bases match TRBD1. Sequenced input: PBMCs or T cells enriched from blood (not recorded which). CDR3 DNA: TGCGCCAGCAGCTTGTCACCCGACAGGGGGAACGGGGAGCTGTTTTTT. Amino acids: CASSLSPDRGNGELFF.